The entry below describes one T cell receptor beta chain. This clone came up a few times. The antigen it recognizes is unknown. Base qualities are missing; no much larger clone stands one base away. The library came from the immunoSEQ multiplex PCR assay. The multiplex PCR relied on a mix of 60 forward primers for TCR Vbeta segments and 13 reverse primers for TCR Jbeta segments. Amplification of the CDR3 region of rearranged TCR beta genes was performed with a multiplex PCR assay on genomic DNA. The amplified TCR beta libraries were sequenced on the Illumina HiSeq System as 87-base-pair reads. For the original study's pipeline: A later analysis counted about 80 million unique TCR beta chains across the 550 to 700 repertoires, and some 11 million of these chains were shared by at least two donors. Raw reads were error-corrected and collapsed into unique sequences with a nearest-neighbor algorithm that merged closely related sequences to remove PCR and sequencing errors. Alignment of CDR3 sequences to IMGT reference sequences was used to assign V, D and J gene segments. For a sequence to be retained, at least a six-nucleotide match to both a V gene segment and a J gene segment was required. A rearrangement counted as productive if the CDR3 had no stop codons and remained in frame with V and J, and every other rearrangement counted as non-productive. Following IMGT convention, CDR3 was defined as the stretch from the second conserved V-encoded cysteine to the conserved J-encoded phenylalanine. In an earlier analysis of more than 550 of the donors, sequences lacking an unambiguous match to a single V gene segment were excluded. An earlier analysis of 587 of the donors called V segments functional above 56.7% productive rearrangements and segregating when the between-donor standard deviation exceeded 5%. A statistical classification framework was built for diagnosing cytomegalovirus status from the catalog of TCR beta chain sequences. In a later analysis, TCR nucleotide sequences were compared against IMGT/GENE-DB human TR gene sequences so that V and J genes could be assigned. Using the TCRdist pipeline, a later analysis assigned CDR3 sequences along with most-parsimonious VDJ recombination scenarios. In a later analysis, each TCR beta chain was defined by its CDR3 amino acid sequence together with its V-gene family, and reads without a unique V-gene family were excluded. As a way to deal with suspected cross-contamination and a sequencing artifact, a later analysis dropped over 550 nucleotide sequences that were highly shared and had low generation probability. A later analysis calculated a clonal expansion index for each public chain from normalized within-repertoire ranks of inferred template counts. In a later analysis, generation probabilities were computed with a VDJ recombination model fitted to out-of-frame rearrangements, and the resulting probabilities were checked against IGoR. A later analysis scored TCR-TCR, TCR-HLA and TCR-CMV co-occurrence with hypergeometric tests, applying a repertoire-size bias correction to TCR pairs. A later analysis estimated false discovery rates by permuting HLA or CMV assignments 20 times. In a later analysis, co-occurring TCRs were grouped with DBSCAN, and TCRdist sequence similarity was added when clustering was performed within HLA-allele-positive subsets. Repertoires with fewer than 30,000 or more than 120,000 public chains were left out of co-occurrence clustering, as were five repertoires with anomalous nucleotide sharing. Here the immuneACCESS table is served through TCRdb, limited to in-frame sequences with V and J called. Missing clones are a known gap in these copies; in checked studies unresolved V genes cover under half, and the rest lacks a known reason. The DNA was the basis for D and trimming; V, J and clone size are from that table. The sample profile shows 50,000 to 55,000 clones; 50% to 70% of them were found once. Jointly, the top ten make up 10% to 15% of the sample.

The cohort consisted of approximately 670 healthy bone marrow donors. Cohort members were all nominally healthy when sampled, although unrecorded immune exposures were likely present. CMV serostatus was recorded as positive for roughly 300 and negative for about 50% of the roughly 700 cohort members, whereas no CMV serostatus was recorded for the donor in question. A peripheral blood sample was collected from each donor, and TCR beta sequencing was performed on peripheral blood mononuclear cells. The Qiagen DNeasy Blood Extraction Kit was used to extract genomic DNA from the blood cell samples. The data originate from a study of cytomegalovirus exposure and HLA in healthy donors (dated by TCRdb to the late 2010s). For context, the study as a whole: According to an earlier analysis of 587 of the donors, roughly 180 million T cells yielded roughly 100 million unique TCR beta sequences and about 300 Gb of sequence data. Of the 350 to 450 genotyped donors, approximately 82% fell in the genetic ancestry cluster associated with self-reported Caucasian donors. The aim of the study was to test whether cataloging public T cell receptors could identify signatures of past pathogen exposure. HLA typing included class I and class II loci at four-digit resolution. Approximately 330 gigabases of sequencing data and about 92 million unique TCR sequences made up an early release that covered 500 to 700 HLA-typed donors. The later analysis used no new phenotypic data to find candidate immune exposures, relying instead on TCR beta sequences and their occurrence across donors. Alongside the repertoire data, information on donor age, sex, ethnicity and CMV serostatus was compiled. Five DR-DQ haplotypes were treated as single units for association and clustering because of strong linkage in the cohort. Every discovery cohort repertoire had been produced on one sequencing platform. The study combined high-throughput TCR immunosequencing, statistical association of individual TCRs with disease status, and machine learning to predict cytomegalovirus infection status. Typing coverage differed by locus: A, B, C, DRB1 and DQB1 were typed in about 620-640 donors, DQA1 in about 560, DPA1 in around 610, and DPB1 in just under 480. An earlier analysis of about 600 of the donors used high-throughput TCR beta sequencing to judge whether each TCR beta V gene segment behaved as functional or pseudogenic. In a later analysis, previously published TCR beta repertoires from 550 to 750 donors were re-analyzed and high-resolution HLA genotyping was added so that TCR occurrence patterns could be studied. Across under 500 genotyped donors of the cohort, an average of about 220,000 unique TCR beta nucleotide sequences per donor were sequenced, and roughly 17% of those sequences were non-productive. Using immunosequencing, the study profiled T cell repertoires from about 620 subjects and related those repertoires to cytomegalovirus serostatus. In a later genetic analysis, genome-wide SNP genotypes for about 65% of the 666 donors were used, and that subset was treated as a discovery cohort. In addition to the first cohort of around 670 subjects, a separate validation cohort of 120 different subjects was used.

What the research found in general, with its limitations: Most TCR sequences were observed very rarely across donors, whereas some public TCRs were present in many individuals. Some IMGT-functional V segments, including TRBV6-2 and TRBV6-3, could not be distinguished by the 87-base-pair reads and were therefore excluded. A cluster of highly shared sequence variants was judged likely to represent a technical artifact of the sequencing pipeline. Because counts were too low, seventeen rarely observed V segments, including chromosome 9 orphons, were excluded from the earlier analysis of 587 of the donors. Presence/absence analyses assumed roughly uniform sequencing depth across donors, an assumption that may not hold. The only immune exposure information available for the cohort was CMV serostatus. Correlated functional status among segregating V segments might reflect linkage disequilibrium, but an unknown experimental factor could not be ruled out. In a later genetic analysis, fewer N-insertions in productive TCRs were reported among donors in an Asian-associated ancestry cluster than the roughly 700-donor mean. In an earlier analysis of approximately 600 of the donors, most TCR beta V segments were observed in productive rearrangements about 90% or about 30% of the time, broadly matching IMGT annotations. A later analysis found that TCR association rates varied across HLA loci, with DRB1 alleles showing the most associated TCRs and HLA-C alleles the fewest. In the study, 150 to 200 TCR beta chains were listed as associated with cytomegalovirus. A later analysis reported that several top co-occurrence clusters appeared linked to parvovirus B19, influenza, CMV and Epstein-Barr virus. A further reported finding was that TCR beta sequences accurately predicted the HLA-A and HLA-B alleles for most subjects in the first cohort. Strong co-occurrence of HLA alleles, especially DR and DQ, made assigning TCR associations to individual alleles difficult. Only TCR beta chains were sequenced in this cohort, and the absence of alpha or paired-chain data limited detectable features. Specific HLA alleles were associated with some 15,000 TCR beta sequences at a false discovery rate of 0.05 in a later analysis. An association between a missense DCLRE1C variant and V-gene and J-gene trimming of TCR beta chains was found in a later genetic analysis and replicated in an independent cohort. According to a later analysis, most CMV-associated TCR beta chains appeared to be HLA-restricted, and the HLA associations seemed to be driven largely by CMV exposure. In a later analysis, HLA-associated TCR beta chains showed more clonal expansion and lower generation probabilities than non-associated chains that were equally common. The authors suggested that the approach could potentially be generalized to other disease states and immunological phenotypes. In both the original and validation cohorts, the classifier was reported to diagnose cytomegalovirus status with high specificity and sensitivity. In vitro tests confirmed that a few of the cytomegalovirus-associated TCR beta chains recognize cytomegalovirus antigens. Because HLA typing was unavailable for some donors at each locus, only the typed subset was used in association tests.

The CDR3 contains 12 residues, cysteine and phenylalanine counted. Only the CDR3 region is kept as DNA, spanning 36 bases read in frame from base 1. CDR1 and CDR2, looked up from the germline V gene, are MNHEY and SVGAGI. The germline V end is reduced by 5 bases and the J end by 6 bases; junction bases left unmatched: 3. The sample was PBMCs. The clonotype was recovered from a human donor in good health. The chain is encoded by TRBV6-5 joined to TRBJ1-2, with TRBD1 matching 7 junction bases. CDR3 reads: CASSPRGDGYTF. The DNA sequence follows: TGTGCCAGCAGTCCCAGGGGGGATGGCTACACCTTC.